The 10 T cell receptor beta chains below come from one sample, sequenced in a study of blood T cell repertoires in COVID-19. Measured with immunoSEQ multiplex PCR; TCRdb has only the in-frame clones, and not every one. The sample includes roughly 69,000 clones, around 80% of them seen just once. The sequencing input was peripheral blood. These TCRs come from a human donor in a cohort sampled during active COVID-19.

The J gene is TRBJ2-5, the V gene TRBV25-1; the D gene is possibly TRBD2 (6 bases). The V gene lost 6 bases and the J gene lost 4 bases, with 15 bases spanning the gap. The germline gives CDR1 MGHDK, CDR2 SYGVNS. The CDR3 contains 14 residues. CDR3 region: CASSPAGGGETQYF. Written as DNA, the CDR3 is TGTGCCAGCAGCCCTGCTGGGGGAGGAGAGACCCAGTACTTC.

There are many counts of this clone. The CDR3 reads CASSLGTSGGRNEQFF. The CDR3 DNA reads TGTGCCAGCAGCCTCGGGACTAGCGGGGGTCGCAATGAGCAGTTCTTC. This chain links TRBV7-9 with TRBJ2-1; 14 bases are shared with TRBD2. V gave up 5 bases and J gave up 6 bases; unmatched junction bases: 6. CDR3 size: 16 residues. In germline, CDR1 is SEHNR, CDR2 FQNEAQ (reference sequence).

The V and J genes are TRBV7-9 and TRBJ1-1; no reliable D call. V was trimmed by 3 bases and J by 5 bases, leaving 7 bases between them. The CDR3 loop spans 12 amino acids. The V gene's germline CDR1 is SEHNR and CDR2 FQNEAQ (reference sequence). The CDR3 reads CASSLGVTEAFF. DNA of the CDR3: TGTGCCAGCAGCTTGGGAGTTACTGAAGCTTTCTTT.

The chain has TRBV7-8 and TRBJ2-7; D is possibly TRBD2 (6 bases). CDR1 is SGHVS and CDR2 is FQNEAQ in the germline V gene. The CDR3 sequence is 16 residues long. V gave up 2 bases and J gave up 7 bases, with 21 bases separating them. The chain's CDR3 is CASSLFSGLGVGEQYF. The DNA for the CDR3 is TGTGCCAGCAGCTTATTTAGCGGCCTAGGGGTGGGGGAGCAGTACTTC.

The chain carries TRBV6-2 or TRBV6-3 and TRBJ2-7; TRBD1 agrees at 8 bases. After removal of 6 bases from V and 1 base from J, the junction contained 8 bases not matched to a gene. The CDR3 spans 15 residues. CDR1 and CDR2 (germline): MNHEY, SVGEGT. CDR3 protein: CASSIRGLLSYEQYF. CDR3 coding DNA: TGTGCCAGCAGCATCAGGGGGCTCCTTTCCTACGAGCAGTACTTC.

This clone was observed a few times. The chain uses TRBV19 and TRBJ2-7; the match to TRBD2 covers 7 bases. CDR3 length: 12 residues. Per germline, CDR1 LNHDA and CDR2 SQIVND (reference sequence). After removal of 10 bases from V and 6 bases from J, the junction contained 9 bases not matched to a gene. The CDR3 DNA reads TGTGCCACTCTAGCGGCTCTAGGCGAGCAGTACTTC. Amino acids: CATLAALGEQYF.

The gene calls are TRBV28 and TRBJ2-7; TRBD1 matches at 11 bases. Trimming took 6 bases from V and 5 from J; bases not matched to a gene: 9. The CDR3 runs 15 residues. CDR1 is MDHEN, CDR2 SYDVKM, per germline. CDR3 residues: CASSAGTGGGDEQYF. CDR3 coding DNA: TGTGCCAGCAGCGCCGGGACAGGGGGAGGCGACGAGCAGTACTTC.

The chain uses TRBV10-3 and TRBJ2-7; D ambiguous. This CDR3 has 15 amino acids. Germline V lookup: CDR1 ENHRY, CDR2 SYGVKD. V gave up 3 bases and J gave up 0 bases, with 12 bases separating them. CDR3 coding DNA: TGTGCCATCAGTGACGTAGCAGAGAGCTCCTACGAGCAGTACTTC. This encodes CAISDVAESSYEQYF.

The V gene is TRBV14, the J gene TRBJ2-7, with TRBD2 matching 12 bases. Trimming took 0 bases from V and 4 from J; bases not matched to a gene: 7. Germline loops: CDR1 SGHDN, CDR2 FVKESK. CDR3 size: 17 residues. The CDR3 reads CASSQEETSGRIYEQYF. Written as DNA, the CDR3 is TGTGCCAGCAGCCAAGAAGAGACTAGCGGGAGAATATACGAGCAGTACTTC. The variable domain in full, with the rest retrieved from reference TRBV14 and TRBJ2-7, is EAGVTQFPSHSVIEKGQTVTLRCDPISGHDNLYWYRRVMGKEIKFLLHFVKESKQDESGMPNNRFLAERTGGTYSTLKVQPAELEDSGVYFCASSQEETSGRIYEQYFGPGTRLTVT.

This clone appeared a few times. This chain uses TRBV27 with TRBJ1-2; possibly TRBD1 for D (5 bases). Per germline, CDR1 MNHEY and CDR2 SMNVEV (reference sequence). The CDR3 runs 13 residues. V lost 6 bases to trimming and J lost 0 bases, with 8 bases between them. The CDR3 reads CASRGGANYGYTF. CDR3 sequence (DNA): TGTGCCAGCAGGGGGGGAGCTAACTATGGCTACACCTTC.